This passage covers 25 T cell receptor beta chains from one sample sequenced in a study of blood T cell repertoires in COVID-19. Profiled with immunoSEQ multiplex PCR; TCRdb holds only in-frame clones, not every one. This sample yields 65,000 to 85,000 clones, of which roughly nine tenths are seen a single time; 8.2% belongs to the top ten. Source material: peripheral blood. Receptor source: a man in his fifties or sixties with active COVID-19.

This CDR3 reads CASSNRDTSGVYTF. The CDR3 bases are TGCGCCAGCAGCAACCGGGACACCTCTGGGGTCTACACCTTC. The V and J genes are TRBV5-1 and TRBJ1-2; tentative D call: TRBD1 (6 bases). Trimming shortened V by 4 bases and J by 10 bases, and 20 bases separated the two germline ends. This CDR3 spans 14 amino acids. CDR1 is SGHRS, CDR2 YFSETQ, per germline.

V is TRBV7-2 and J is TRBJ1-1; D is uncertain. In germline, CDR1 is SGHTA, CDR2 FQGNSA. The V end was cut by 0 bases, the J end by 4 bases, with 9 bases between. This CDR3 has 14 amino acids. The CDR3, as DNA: TGTGCCAGCAGCTTAGCGCTTGGCGGCACTGAAGCTTTCTTT. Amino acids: CASSLALGGTEAFF. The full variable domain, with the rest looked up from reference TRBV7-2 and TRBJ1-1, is GAGVSQSPSNKVTEKGKDVELRCDPISGHTALYWYRQSLGQGLEFLIYFQGNSAPDKSGLPSDRFSAERTGGSVSTLTIQRTQQEDSAVYLCASSLALGGTEAFFGQGTRLTVV.

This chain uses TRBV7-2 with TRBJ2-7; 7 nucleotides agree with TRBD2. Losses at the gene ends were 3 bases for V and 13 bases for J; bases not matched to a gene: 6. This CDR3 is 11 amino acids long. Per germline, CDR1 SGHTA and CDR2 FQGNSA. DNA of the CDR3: TGTGCCAGCAGCTTGGGGGGGGATATATACTTC. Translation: CASSLGGDIYF. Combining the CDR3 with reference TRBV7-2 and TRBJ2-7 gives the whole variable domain GAGVSQSPSNKVTEKGKDVELRCDPISGHTALYWYRQSLGQGLEFLIYFQGNSAPDKSGLPSDRFSAERTGGSVSTLTIQRTQQEDSAVYLCASSLGGDIYFGPGTRLTVT.

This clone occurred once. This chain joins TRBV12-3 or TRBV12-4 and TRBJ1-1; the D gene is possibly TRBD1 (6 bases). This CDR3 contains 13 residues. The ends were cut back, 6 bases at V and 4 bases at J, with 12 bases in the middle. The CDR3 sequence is CASSFLGATEAFF. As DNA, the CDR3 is TGTGCCAGCAGCTTCTTGGGGGCCACTGAAGCTTTCTTT.

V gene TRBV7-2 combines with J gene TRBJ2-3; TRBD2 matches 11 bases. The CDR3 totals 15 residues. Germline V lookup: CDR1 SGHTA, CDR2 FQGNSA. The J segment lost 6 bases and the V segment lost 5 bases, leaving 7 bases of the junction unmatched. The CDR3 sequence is CASSRQTSGADTQYF. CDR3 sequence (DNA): TGTGCCAGCAGCCGTCAGACTAGCGGGGCGGATACGCAGTATTTT. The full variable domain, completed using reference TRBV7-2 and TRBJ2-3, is GAGVSQSPSNKVTEKGKDVELRCDPISGHTALYWYRQSLGQGLEFLIYFQGNSAPDKSGLPSDRFSAERTGGSVSTLTIQRTQQEDSAVYLCASSRQTSGADTQYFGPGTRLTVL.

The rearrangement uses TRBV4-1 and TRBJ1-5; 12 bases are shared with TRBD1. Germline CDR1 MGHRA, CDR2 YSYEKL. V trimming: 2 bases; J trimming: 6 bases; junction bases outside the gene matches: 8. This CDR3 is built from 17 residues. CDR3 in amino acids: CASSQQLGTGGSQPQHF. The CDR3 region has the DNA TGCGCCAGCAGCCAACAGCTTGGGACAGGGGGCAGTCAGCCCCAGCATTTT.

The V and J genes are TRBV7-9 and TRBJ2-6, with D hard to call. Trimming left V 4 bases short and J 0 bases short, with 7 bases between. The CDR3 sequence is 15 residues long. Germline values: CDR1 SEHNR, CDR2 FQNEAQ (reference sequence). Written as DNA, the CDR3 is TGTGCCAGCAGCTCACTTCGCTCTGGGGCCAACGTCCTGACTTTC. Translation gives CASSSLRSGANVLTF.

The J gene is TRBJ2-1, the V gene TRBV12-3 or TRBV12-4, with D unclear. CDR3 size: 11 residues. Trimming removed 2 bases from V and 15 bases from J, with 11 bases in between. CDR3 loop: CASSLSGEAFF. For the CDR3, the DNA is TGTGCCAGCAGTTTATCTGGCGAGGCGTTCTTC.

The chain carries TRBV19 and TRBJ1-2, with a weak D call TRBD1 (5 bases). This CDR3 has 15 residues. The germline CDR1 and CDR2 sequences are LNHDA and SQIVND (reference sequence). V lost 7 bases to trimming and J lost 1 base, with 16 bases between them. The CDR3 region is CASKMTVTFNYGYTF. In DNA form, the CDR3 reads TGTGCCAGTAAGATGACAGTTACCTTTAACTATGGCTACACCTTC.

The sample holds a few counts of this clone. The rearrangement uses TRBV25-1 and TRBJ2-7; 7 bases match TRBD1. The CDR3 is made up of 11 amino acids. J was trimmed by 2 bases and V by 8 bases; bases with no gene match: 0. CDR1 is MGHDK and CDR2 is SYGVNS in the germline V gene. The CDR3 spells CASGQAYEQYF. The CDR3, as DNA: TGTGCCAGCGGACAGGCCTACGAGCAGTACTTC.

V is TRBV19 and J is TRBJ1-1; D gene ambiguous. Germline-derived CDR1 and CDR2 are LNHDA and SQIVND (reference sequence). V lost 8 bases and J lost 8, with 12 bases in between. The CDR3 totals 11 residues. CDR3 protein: CASATPREAFF. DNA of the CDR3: TGTGCCAGTGCAACCCCGAGGGAAGCTTTCTTT.

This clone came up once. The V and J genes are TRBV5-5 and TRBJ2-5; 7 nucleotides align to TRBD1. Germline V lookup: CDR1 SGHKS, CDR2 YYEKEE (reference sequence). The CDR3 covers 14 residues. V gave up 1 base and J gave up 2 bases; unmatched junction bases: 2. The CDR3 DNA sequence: TGTGCCAGCAGCTTGACAGGGGATCAAGAGACCCAGTACTTC. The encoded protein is CASSLTGDQETQYF. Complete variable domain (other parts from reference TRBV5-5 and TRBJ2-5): DAGVTQSPTHLIKTRGQQVTLRCSPISGHKSVSWYQQVLGQGPQFIFQYYEKEERGRGNFPDRFSARQFPNYSSELNVNALLLGDSALYLCASSLTGDQETQYFGPGTRLLVL.

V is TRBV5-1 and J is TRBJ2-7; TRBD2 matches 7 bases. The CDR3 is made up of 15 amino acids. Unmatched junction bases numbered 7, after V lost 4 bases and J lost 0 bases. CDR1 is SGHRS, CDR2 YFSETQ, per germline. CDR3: CASSPSGASSYEQYF. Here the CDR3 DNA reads TGCGCCAGCAGCCCAAGCGGGGCGAGCTCCTACGAGCAGTACTTC. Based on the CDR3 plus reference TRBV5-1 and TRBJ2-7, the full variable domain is KAGVTQTPRYLIKTRGQQVTLSCSPISGHRSVSWYQQTPGQGLQFLFEYFSETQRNKGNFPGRFSGRQFSNSRSEMNVSTLELGDSALYLCASSPSGASSYEQYFGPGTRLTVT.

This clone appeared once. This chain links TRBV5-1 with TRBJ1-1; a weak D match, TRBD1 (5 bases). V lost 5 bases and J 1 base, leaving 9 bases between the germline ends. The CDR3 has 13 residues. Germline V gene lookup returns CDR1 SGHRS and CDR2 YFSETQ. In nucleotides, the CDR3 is TGCGCCAGCAGGTTTGGACAGAACACTGAAGCTTTCTTT. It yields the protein CASRFGQNTEAFF. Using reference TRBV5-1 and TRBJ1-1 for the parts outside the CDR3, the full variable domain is KAGVTQTPRYLIKTRGQQVTLSCSPISGHRSVSWYQQTPGQGLQFLFEYFSETQRNKGNFPGRFSGRQFSNSRSEMNVSTLELGDSALYLCASRFGQNTEAFFGQGTRLTVV.

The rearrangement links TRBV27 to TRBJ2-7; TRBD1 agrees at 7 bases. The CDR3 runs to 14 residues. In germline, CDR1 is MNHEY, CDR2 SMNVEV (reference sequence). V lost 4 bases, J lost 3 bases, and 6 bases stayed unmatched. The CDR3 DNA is TGTGCCAGCAGTTCCCGACAGGGTAACTACGAGCAGTACTTC. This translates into CASSSRQGNYEQYF.

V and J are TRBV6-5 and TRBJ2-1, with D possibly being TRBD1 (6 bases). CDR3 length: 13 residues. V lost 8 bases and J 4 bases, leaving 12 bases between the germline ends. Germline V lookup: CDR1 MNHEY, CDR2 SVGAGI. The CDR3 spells CASGQTGYNEQFF. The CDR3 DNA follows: TGTGCCAGCGGTCAGACAGGATACAATGAGCAGTTCTTC.

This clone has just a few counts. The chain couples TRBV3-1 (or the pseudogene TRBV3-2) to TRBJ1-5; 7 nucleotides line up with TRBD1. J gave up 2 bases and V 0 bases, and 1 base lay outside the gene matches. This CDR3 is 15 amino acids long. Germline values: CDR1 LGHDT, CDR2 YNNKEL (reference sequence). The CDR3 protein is CASSQDTGGNQPQHF. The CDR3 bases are TGTGCCAGCAGCCAAGATACAGGGGGCAATCAGCCCCAGCATTTT.

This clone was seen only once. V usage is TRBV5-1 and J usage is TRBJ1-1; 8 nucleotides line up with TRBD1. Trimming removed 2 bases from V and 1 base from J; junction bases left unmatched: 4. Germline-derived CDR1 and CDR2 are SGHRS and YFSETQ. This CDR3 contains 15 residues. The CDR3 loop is CASSFQGASNTEAFF. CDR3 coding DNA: TGCGCCAGCAGCTTCCAGGGGGCGTCGAACACTGAAGCTTTCTTT.

CDR3 in DNA: TGTGCCAGCAGTGGGTTCTACAGGGGGCGCGATGAAAAACTGTTTTTT. Its translation: CASSGFYRGRDEKLFF. J is TRBJ1-4 and V is TRBV6-1; 9 bases agree with TRBD1. V lost 4 bases, J lost 6 bases, and 9 bases stayed unmatched. CDR3 length: 16 residues. Germline-derived CDR1 and CDR2 are MNHNS and SASEGT.

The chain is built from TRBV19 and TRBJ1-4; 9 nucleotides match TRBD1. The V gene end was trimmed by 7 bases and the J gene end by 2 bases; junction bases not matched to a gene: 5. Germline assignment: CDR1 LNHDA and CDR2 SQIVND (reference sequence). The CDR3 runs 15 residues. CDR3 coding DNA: TGTGCCAGTAAGAACAGGGGGCATACTAATGAAAAACTGTTTTTT. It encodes CASKNRGHTNEKLFF.

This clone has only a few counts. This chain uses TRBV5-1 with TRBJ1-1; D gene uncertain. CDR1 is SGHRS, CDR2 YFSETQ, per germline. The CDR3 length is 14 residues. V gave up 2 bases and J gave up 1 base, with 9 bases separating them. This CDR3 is CASSFGRGNTEAFF. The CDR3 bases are TGCGCCAGCAGCTTCGGACGGGGGAACACTGAAGCTTTCTTT.

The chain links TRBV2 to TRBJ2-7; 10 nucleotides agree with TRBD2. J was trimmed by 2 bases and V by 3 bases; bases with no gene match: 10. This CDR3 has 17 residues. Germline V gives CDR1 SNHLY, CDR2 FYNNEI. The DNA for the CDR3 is TGTGCCAGCAGTGATAGGGCTAGCGGGGGCCACCCCTACGAGCAGTACTTC. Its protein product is CASSDRASGGHPYEQYF. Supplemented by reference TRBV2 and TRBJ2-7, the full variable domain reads EPEVTQTPSHQVTQMGQEVILRCVPISNHLYFYWYRQILGQKVEFLVSFYNNEISEKSEIFDDQFSVERPDGSNFTLKIRSTKLEDSAMYFCASSDRASGGHPYEQYFGPGTRLTVT.

This chain's CDR3 is CASSLDGNTIYF. CDR3 coding DNA: TGTGCCAGCTCACTAGATGGAAACACCATATATTTT. This chain links TRBV18 with TRBJ1-3; no clear D. The germline V and J ends were trimmed by 4 bases and 3 bases, with 4 bases remaining between them. The V gene's germline CDR1 is KGHSH and CDR2 LQKENI. The length of the CDR3 is 12 residues.

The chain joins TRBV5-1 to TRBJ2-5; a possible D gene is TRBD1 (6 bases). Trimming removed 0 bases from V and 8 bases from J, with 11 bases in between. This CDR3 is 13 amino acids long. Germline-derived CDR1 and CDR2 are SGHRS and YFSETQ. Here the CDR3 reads CASSLAGEATQYF. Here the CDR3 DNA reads TGCGCCAGCAGCTTGGCAGGGGAAGCTACCCAGTACTTC.

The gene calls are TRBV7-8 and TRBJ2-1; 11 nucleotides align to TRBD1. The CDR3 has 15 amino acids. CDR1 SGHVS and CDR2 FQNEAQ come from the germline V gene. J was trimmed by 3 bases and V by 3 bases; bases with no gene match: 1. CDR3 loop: CASSFGTGGYNEQFF. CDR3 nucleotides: TGTGCCAGCAGCTTCGGGACAGGGGGCTACAATGAGCAGTTCTTC.